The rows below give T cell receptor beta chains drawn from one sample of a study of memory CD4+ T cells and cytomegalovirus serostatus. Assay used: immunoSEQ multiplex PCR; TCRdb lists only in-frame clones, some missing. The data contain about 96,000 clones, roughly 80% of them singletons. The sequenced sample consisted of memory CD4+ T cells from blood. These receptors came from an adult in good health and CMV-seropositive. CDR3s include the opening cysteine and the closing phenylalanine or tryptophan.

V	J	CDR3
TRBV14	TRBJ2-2	CASRQLQGRGELFF
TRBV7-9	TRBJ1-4	CASSDGTLEKLFF
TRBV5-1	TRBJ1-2	CASSEGTVSNYGYTF
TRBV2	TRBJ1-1	CASIDRSYLAFF
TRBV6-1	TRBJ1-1	CAGQDRRDTEAFF
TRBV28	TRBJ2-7	CASSPRTEAYEQYF
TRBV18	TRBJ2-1	CASSPLASGYNEQFF
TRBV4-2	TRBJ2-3	CASSQDLAGVADTQYF
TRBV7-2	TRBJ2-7	CASRANRQTYEQYF
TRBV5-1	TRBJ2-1	CASSLPTNEQFF
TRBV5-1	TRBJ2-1	CASSFGLAGGPGDNEQFF
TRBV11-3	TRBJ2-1	CASSLEQGASYNEQFF
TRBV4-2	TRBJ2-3	CASSQDVPDTQYF
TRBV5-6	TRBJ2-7	CASSWRDEQYF
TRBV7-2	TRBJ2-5	CASSLFGSGLGETQYF
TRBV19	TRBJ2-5	CASSIFGFEETQYF
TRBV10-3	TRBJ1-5	CAISGDVGQPQHF
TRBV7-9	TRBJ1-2	CASSRDNNYGYTF
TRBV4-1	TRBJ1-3	CASSPRAGDQIGNTIYF
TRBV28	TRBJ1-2	CASSLGRGATYYGYTF
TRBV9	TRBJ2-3	CASSRERTDTQYF
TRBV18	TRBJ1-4	CASSQGQGNVGKLFF
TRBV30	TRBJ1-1	CAWGRDRGAEDTEAFF
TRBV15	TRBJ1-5	CATSRDNQPQHF
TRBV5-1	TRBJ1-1	CASSTLDSGNTEAFF
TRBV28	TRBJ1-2	CASSSHYGYTF
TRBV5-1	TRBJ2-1	CASRLSSDNEQFF